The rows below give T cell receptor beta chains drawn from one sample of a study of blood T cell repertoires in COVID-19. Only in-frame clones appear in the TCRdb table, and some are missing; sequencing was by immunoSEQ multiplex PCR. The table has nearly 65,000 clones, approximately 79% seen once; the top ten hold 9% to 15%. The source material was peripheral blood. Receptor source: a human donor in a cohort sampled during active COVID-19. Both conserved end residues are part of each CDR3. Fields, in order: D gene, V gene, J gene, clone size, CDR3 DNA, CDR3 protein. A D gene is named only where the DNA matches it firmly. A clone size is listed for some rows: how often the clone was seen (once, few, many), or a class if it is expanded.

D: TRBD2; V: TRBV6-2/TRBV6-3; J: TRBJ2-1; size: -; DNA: TGTGCCAGCAGTCGATCGTTAGCGGGTGAGCAGTTCTTC; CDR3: CASSRSLAGEQFF
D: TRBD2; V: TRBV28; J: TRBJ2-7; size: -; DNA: TGTGCCAACAGTAACCTTCCGGGGGGATCCTACGAGCAGTACTTC; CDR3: CANSNLPGGSYEQYF
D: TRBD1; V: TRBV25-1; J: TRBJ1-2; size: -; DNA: TGTGCCAGCAGTATGACAGGGCAGGGCTATGGCTACACCTTC; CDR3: CASSMTGQGYGYTF
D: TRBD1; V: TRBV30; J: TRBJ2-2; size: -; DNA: TGTGCCTGGAGTGTACGTGACAGGGACACCGGGGAGCTGTTTTTT; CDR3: CAWSVRDRDTGELFF
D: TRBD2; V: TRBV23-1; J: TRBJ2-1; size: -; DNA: TGCGCCAGCAGTCAATCGACTAGCGGGAGCAATGAGCAGTTCTTC; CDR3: CASSQSTSGSNEQFF
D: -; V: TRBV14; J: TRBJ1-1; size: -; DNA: TGTGCCAGCAGCCAAGATAACATGAACACTGAAGCTTTCTTT; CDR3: CASSQDNMNTEAFF
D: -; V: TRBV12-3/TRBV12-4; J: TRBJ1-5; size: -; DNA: TGTGCCAGCAGTCTGTATAGCAATCAGCCCCAGCATTTT; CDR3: CASSLYSNQPQHF
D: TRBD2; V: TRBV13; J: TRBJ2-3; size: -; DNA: TGTGCCAGCAGCCGGACTAGAGATACGCAGTATTTT; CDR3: CASSRTRDTQYF
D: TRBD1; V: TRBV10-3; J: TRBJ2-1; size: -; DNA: TGTGCCATCAGATCGACAGGGGGGGAAAGCTCCTACAATGAGCAGTTCTTC; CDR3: CAIRSTGGESSYNEQFF
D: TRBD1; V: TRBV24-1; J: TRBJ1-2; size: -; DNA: TGTGCCACCAGTGACTCGGACAGGCCCTATGGCTACACCTTC; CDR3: CATSDSDRPYGYTF
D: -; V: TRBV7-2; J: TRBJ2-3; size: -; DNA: TGTGCCAGCAGCTTAGCCCTGCCGGTAGATACGCAGTATTTT; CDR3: CASSLALPVDTQYF
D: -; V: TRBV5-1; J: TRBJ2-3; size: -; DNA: TGCGCCAGCAATAACGGGGGCACAGATACGCAGTATTTT; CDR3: CASNNGGTDTQYF
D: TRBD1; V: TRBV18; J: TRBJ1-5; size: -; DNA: TGTGCCAGCTCACCGGGACAGACCCACGGGCAGCCCCAGCATTTT; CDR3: CASSPGQTHGQPQHF
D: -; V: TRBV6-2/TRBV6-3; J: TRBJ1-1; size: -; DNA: TGTGCCAGCAGTTATTCCGGAGGGGAAGCTTTCTTT; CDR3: CASSYSGGEAFF
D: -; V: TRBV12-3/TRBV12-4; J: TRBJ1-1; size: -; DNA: TGTGCCAGCAGTTTACTCCAGGGTAGGGCTTTCTTT; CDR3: CASSLLQGRAFF
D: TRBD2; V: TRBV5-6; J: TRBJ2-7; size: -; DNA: TGTGCCAGCAGCTTAGGACTAGCGAGGTACGAGCAGTACTTC; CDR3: CASSLGLARYEQYF
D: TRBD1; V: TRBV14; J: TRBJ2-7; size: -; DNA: TGTGCCAGCACCCCCGGGACAGGGAGAAAGTACGAGCAGTACTTC; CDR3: CASTPGTGRKYEQYF
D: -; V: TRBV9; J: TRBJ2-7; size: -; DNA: TGTGCCAGCAGCGCCACAGGTGGAGAGCAGTACTTC; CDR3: CASSATGGEQYF
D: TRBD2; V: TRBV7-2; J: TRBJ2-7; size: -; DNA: TGTGCCAGCAGCTTTTCCGGGACTAGCTCCTACGAGCAGTACTTC; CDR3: CASSFSGTSSYEQYF
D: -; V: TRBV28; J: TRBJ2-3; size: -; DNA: TGTACCAGCAGTTCAAGCACAGATACGCAGTATTTT; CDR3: CTSSSSTDTQYF
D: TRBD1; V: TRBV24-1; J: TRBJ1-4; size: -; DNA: TGTGCCACCAGTGAAACCGGGACAGGGCTGCGGGTGGATGAAAAACTGTTTTTT; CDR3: CATSETGTGLRVDEKLFF
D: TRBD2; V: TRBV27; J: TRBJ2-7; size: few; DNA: TGTGCCAGCAGTCCACTAGCGGGGGGCGGGCACGAGCAGTACTTC; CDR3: CASSPLAGGGHEQYF
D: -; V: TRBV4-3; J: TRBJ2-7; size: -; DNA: TGCGCCAGCAGCCAAGACACAGGGCATAACTACGAGCAGTACTTC; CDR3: CASSQDTGHNYEQYF
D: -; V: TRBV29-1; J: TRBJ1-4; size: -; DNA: TGCAGCGTTGAGGGGGGTCCGGGTAAACTGTTTTTT; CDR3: CSVEGGPGKLFF
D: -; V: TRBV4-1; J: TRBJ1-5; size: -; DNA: TGCGCCAGCAGCCAGGGGCCGGAAGGGAATCAGCCCCAGCATTTT; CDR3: CASSQGPEGNQPQHF
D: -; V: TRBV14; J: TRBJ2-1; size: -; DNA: TGTGCCAGCAGCCAAGTTTCACAGGGAAAGCAGTTCTTC; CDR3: CASSQVSQGKQFF
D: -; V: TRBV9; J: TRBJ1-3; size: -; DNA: TGTGCCAGCAGCGTAAAAGTGGAGGGAGGAATGGACACCATATATTTT; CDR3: CASSVKVEGGMDTIYF
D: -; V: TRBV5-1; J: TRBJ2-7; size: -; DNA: TGCGCCAGCAGCTTGGCAGCGGACTACGAGCAGTACTTC; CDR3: CASSLAADYEQYF
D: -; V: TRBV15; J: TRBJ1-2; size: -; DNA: TGTGCCACCAGCATGAGGGAGGGGCTTGGAGGCTACACCTTC; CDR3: CATSMREGLGGYTF
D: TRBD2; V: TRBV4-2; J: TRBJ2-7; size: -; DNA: TGTGCCAGCAGCCACCAAGCGGGGGCTCAGATCGGATCCTACGAGCAGTACTTC; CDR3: CASSHQAGAQIGSYEQYF
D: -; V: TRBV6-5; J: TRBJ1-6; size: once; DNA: TGTGCCAGCAGCAGGGTGCCGGATTCACCCCTCCACTTT; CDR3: CASSRVPDSPLHF
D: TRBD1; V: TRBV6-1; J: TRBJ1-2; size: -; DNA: TGTGCCAGCAGTGAAGGACAGGGGTGGGACTATGGCTACACCTTC; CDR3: CASSEGQGWDYGYTF
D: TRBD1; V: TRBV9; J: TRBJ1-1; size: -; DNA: TGTGCCAGCAGCGACGTACCGGGACAGTCGTTTCACACTGAAGCTTTCTTT; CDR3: CASSDVPGQSFHTEAFF
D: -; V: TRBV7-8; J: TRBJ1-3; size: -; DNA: TGTGCCAGCAGCCCCGGACAGACCACCATATATTTT; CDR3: CASSPGQTTIYF
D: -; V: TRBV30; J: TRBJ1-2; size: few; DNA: TGTGCCTGGAGTGTAGGATTGGGCTTTATGAACTACACCTTC; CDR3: CAWSVGLGFMNYTF
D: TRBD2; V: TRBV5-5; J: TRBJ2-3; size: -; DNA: TGTGCCAGCAGCCTCAGCGGGGGGGTCCCAGATACGCAGTATTTT; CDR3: CASSLSGGVPDTQYF
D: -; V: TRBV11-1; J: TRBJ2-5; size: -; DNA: TGTGCCAGCAGCTTTGGGCATCAAGGGACCCAGTACTTC; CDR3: CASSFGHQGTQYF
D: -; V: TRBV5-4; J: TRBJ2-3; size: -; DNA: TGTGCCAGCAGCTTGGAGGGTTGGAGGGCAGATACGCAGTATTTT; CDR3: CASSLEGWRADTQYF
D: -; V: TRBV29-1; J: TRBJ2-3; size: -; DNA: TGCAGCGTAGCCCAATTCGGTCTCCGCACAGATACGCAGTATTTT; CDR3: CSVAQFGLRTDTQYF
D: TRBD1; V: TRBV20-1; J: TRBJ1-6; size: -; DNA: TGCAGTGCTAGTCTGGCCAGGGGGAATTCACCCCTCCACTTT; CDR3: CSASLARGNSPLHF